This T cell receptor beta chain emerged from a study of blood T cell repertoires in COVID-19. Whole-study context: Samples taken during acute and convalescent COVID-19 were collected in the United States, Italy and Spain.

The V gene lost 6 bases and the J gene lost 6 bases, with 14 bases spanning the gap. This CDR3 spans 13 amino acids. Authors' processing steps: Reference gene primer amplification in the assay estimated nucleated cell counts. Produced via immunoSEQ multiplex PCR; TCRdb's table is partial and in-frame only. For V, J and clone size, that table is used; D and trimming come from the DNA. The sample lists approximately 210,000 clones, 90% to 95% occurring once. The sample comprised peripheral blood. The genes are TRBV12-3 or TRBV12-4 and TRBJ1-1, with a weak D call TRBD1 (5 bases). The TCR comes from a man between 25 and 39 years old with COVID-19, enrolled during active disease. CDR3 DNA sequence: TGTGCCAGCAGCTCAGGGAATTTCCCTGAAGCTTTCTTT. Its translation: CASSSGNFPEAFF.